This TCR beta chain originates from a study of naive and memory T cell subsets. Study results and limitations: Diversity fell and Gini index rose from naive through CM, EM, EMRA.

Germline V CDR1 and CDR2: SGHTA, FQGNSA. V shed 6 bases, J shed 4 bases, and the junction held 9 bases outside the gene matches. The CDR3 runs 15 residues. Nested alpha and beta constant-region primers with the SP2 primer drove four PCR rounds on ligated cDNA. From the UMI-ligation and nested PCR reads, TCRdb called clonotypes with MiXCR, one entry per CDR3 protein. This listing includes 86 distinct CDR3 sequences. On this clonotype itself: Its matching antigen is unknown. For a library built for alpha chains, this beta chain is a stray read; little rests on its size.

Sequencing input: effector memory CD8+ T cells from blood. Noted subset: effector memory, CD45RA- CD27-. This receptor was identified in a human donor in good health. The chain carries TRBV7-2 and TRBJ2-3; 8 bases map to TRBD2. The CDR3 loop is CASRYQRESSDTQYF. DNA for the CDR3: TGTGCCAGCAGATACCAGCGGGAGTCCTCAGATACGCAGTATTTT.